These T cell receptor beta chains were read from a single sample in a study of beta chain features in type 1 diabetes. Using immunoSEQ multiplex PCR, the repertoire was profiled, and TCRdb retains in-frame clones only, with some absent. This sample has about 150,000 clones; approximately 12% occur once, and the top ten carry under 2.5%. Sequencing was carried out using central memory CD4+ T cells from blood. The receptors were gathered from a man aged 18 to 29 in good health. Both conserved end residues are part of each CDR3. Each record gives: V gene, D gene, J gene, clone size, CDR3 protein, CDR3 DNA. D genes are given only for firm matches. Rows may omit the clone size; those that give it use once, few, many or a size class.

TRBV28	-	TRBJ2-7	few	CACGVNYEQYF	TGTGCCTGTGGGGTAAACTACGAGCAGTACTTC
TRBV7-9	-	TRBJ1-2	-	CASSLGPRVSF	TGTGCCAGCAGCTTAGGCCCCCGGGTCTCCTTC
TRBV9	-	TRBJ2-1	few	CASSVSPGPSNEQFF	TGTGCCAGCAGCGTATCTCCGGGACCCTCGAATGAGCAGTTCTTC
TRBV4-2	TRBD2	TRBJ2-7	few	CASSQDRASGSYEQYF	TGTGCCAGCAGCCAAGATAGGGCTAGCGGGAGCTACGAGCAGTACTTC
TRBV28	-	TRBJ1-2	-	CASKGVVYGYTF	TGTGCCAGCAAAGGGGTGGTCTATGGCTACACCTTC
TRBV18	-	TRBJ1-1	few	CASSPIADSTEAFF	TGTGCCAGCTCACCCATAGCGGACAGCACTGAAGCTTTCTTT
TRBV7-2	-	TRBJ1-5	-	CASSSRYGNQPQHF	TGTGCCAGCAGCTCCCGGTATGGGAATCAGCCCCAGCATTTT
TRBV7-3	-	TRBJ2-1	-	CASSLRWGDHEQFF	TGTGCCAGCAGCTTGAGGTGGGGTGACCATGAGCAGTTCTTC
TRBV9	-	TRBJ2-4	few	CASSGTEGYIQYF	TGTGCCAGCAGCGGGACTGAGGGGTACATTCAGTACTTC
TRBV7-9	-	TRBJ2-7	few	CASSPRSREWEQYF	TGTGCCAGCAGCCCCCGCTCGAGGGAGTGGGAGCAGTACTTC
TRBV7-9	TRBD2	TRBJ2-3	few	CASSRGERNTDTQYF	TGTGCCAGCAGCCGGGGGGAGCGGAACACAGATACGCAGTATTTT
TRBV7-3	-	TRBJ2-6	-	CASSSPGGANVLTF	TGTGCCAGCAGCTCCCCCGGGGGGGCCAACGTCCTGACTTTC
TRBV4-2	TRBD2	TRBJ2-3	many	CASSQDAASGADTQYF	TGTGCCAGCAGCCAAGATGCGGCTAGCGGAGCAGATACGCAGTATTTT
TRBV13	TRBD1	TRBJ1-1	few	CASSLYRGGAEAFF	TGTGCCAGCAGCCTTTACAGGGGTGGAGCTGAAGCTTTCTTT
TRBV7-3	-	TRBJ1-5	few	CASSPDRDQPQHF	TGTGCCAGCAGCCCCGACAGAGATCAGCCCCAGCATTTT
TRBV7-2	-	TRBJ2-7	few	CASSLEPPYEQYF	TGTGCCAGCAGCTTAGAGCCCCCCTACGAGCAGTACTTC
TRBV9	-	TRBJ1-5	few	CASSVDPVNQPQHF	TGTGCCAGCAGCGTAGATCCGGTCAATCAGCCCCAGCATTTT
TRBV10-3	TRBD1	TRBJ2-1	few	CAISESTIQRGRINEQFF	TGTGCCATCAGTGAGTCGACAATCCAGAGGGGGCGGATCAATGAGCAGTTCTTC
TRBV29-1	-	TRBJ1-1	-	CSAGRTEAFF	TGCAGCGCGGGCAGGACTGAAGCTTTCTTT
TRBV28	TRBD1	TRBJ2-7	few	CASSLQTGKQYF	TGTGCCAGCAGCCTCCAGACAGGGAAACAGTACTTC
TRBV7-2	-	TRBJ2-3	-	CATSLDFTDTQYF	TGTGCCACATCCCTCGATTTCACAGATACGCAGTATTTT
TRBV6-5	-	TRBJ1-1	many	CASSRKPTGWVEAFF	TGTGCCAGCAGCCGCAAACCTACAGGGTGGGTTGAAGCTTTCTTT
TRBV5-5	-	TRBJ2-1	few	CASSPSGAISYNEQFF	TGTGCCAGCAGCCCCTCGGGGGCTATCTCCTACAATGAGCAGTTCTTC
TRBV30	-	TRBJ1-2	few	CAWSPQGGNGYTF	TGTGCCTGGAGTCCACAGGGAGGGAATGGCTACACCTTC
TRBV5-1	TRBD1	TRBJ1-2	few	CASSLRTGGALYGYTF	TGCGCCAGCAGCCTTAGGACAGGGGGCGCTTTATATGGCTACACCTTC
TRBV19	TRBD2	TRBJ2-5	-	CASSSSGGSRETQYF	TGTGCCAGTAGTTCTAGCGGGGGGTCCCGAGAGACCCAGTACTTC
TRBV29-1	-	TRBJ2-2	-	CSVGQKAGELFF	TGCAGCGTTGGGCAGAAGGCCGGGGAGCTGTTTTTT
TRBV27	TRBD2	TRBJ2-5	few	CASSPRTSGSILETQYF	TGTGCCAGCAGTCCCCGGACTAGCGGGAGTATTTTAGAGACCCAGTACTTC
TRBV27	-	TRBJ1-2	few	CASSFGWGEWNYGYTF	TGTGCCAGCAGTTTTGGCTGGGGGGAGTGGAACTATGGCTACACCTTC
TRBV7-9	TRBD2	TRBJ2-7	-	CASTRLASYEQYF	TGTGCCAGCACCAGACTAGCCTCCTACGAGCAGTACTTC
TRBV28	-	TRBJ2-5	-	CAGGVSKETQYF	TGTGCGGGGGGTGTATCCAAAGAGACCCAGTACTTC
TRBV14	-	TRBJ1-2	few	CASSQVPLYGYTF	TGTGCCAGCAGCCAAGTTCCCCTCTATGGCTACACCTTC
TRBV6-6	-	TRBJ2-7	-	CASRDGQTYEQYF	TGTGCCAGCAGGGATGGACAGACCTACGAGCAGTACTTC
TRBV29-1	TRBD1	TRBJ1-3	few	CSVRGTVTSGNTIYF	TGCAGCGTCCGCGGGACAGTGACCTCTGGAAACACCATATATTTT
TRBV5-1	-	TRBJ2-1	-	CASSLGYSYNEQFF	TGCGCCAGCAGCTTGGGTTACAGTTACAATGAGCAGTTCTTC
TRBV29-1	-	TRBJ1-1	many	CSVVGQGNTEAFF	TGCAGCGTTGTGGGGCAGGGTAACACTGAAGCTTTCTTT
TRBV29-1	-	TRBJ2-1	few	CSVGFQGGEQFF	TGCAGCGTTGGGTTTCAGGGAGGTGAGCAGTTCTTC
TRBV28	-	TRBJ2-3	-	CASSSGQGTQYF	TGTGCCAGCAGTTCGGGACAAGGAACGCAGTATTTT
TRBV9	-	TRBJ1-1	many	CASSPSGRVNAEAFF	TGTGCCAGCAGCCCCAGTGGGAGGGTGAACGCTGAAGCTTTCTTT
TRBV28	-	TRBJ2-7	few	CASSFTTGAQYF	TGTGCCAGCAGTTTTACAACAGGTGCGCAGTACTTC
TRBV5-1	-	TRBJ1-1	-	CASSLTDPRITEAFF	TGCGCCAGCAGCTTGACAGATCCCAGAATCACTGAAGCTTTCTTT
TRBV6-5	-	TRBJ1-6	-	CASSSRQAVSPLHF	TGTGCCAGCAGTTCCCGACAGGCCGTATCACCCCTCCACTTT
TRBV5-6	-	TRBJ2-1	few	CASSFGPVDNEQFF	TGTGCCAGCAGCTTTGGGCCAGTGGACAATGAGCAGTTCTTC
TRBV9	-	TRBJ2-2	-	CASSVARQTGELFF	TGTGCCAGCAGCGTAGCTCGGCAAACCGGGGAGCTGTTTTTT
TRBV4-3	-	TRBJ2-5	few	CASSQDGQEETQYF	TGCGCCAGCAGCCAAGACGGGCAAGAAGAGACCCAGTACTTC
TRBV27	TRBD1	TRBJ2-4	many	CASRGQGTNIQYF	TGTGCCAGCAGGGGACAGGGGACCAACATTCAGTACTTC
TRBV6-1	-	TRBJ1-2	few	CASTLHERAGGYTF	TGTGCCAGCACCTTGCATGAGAGGGCCGGTGGCTACACCTTC
TRBV18	-	TRBJ1-5	-	CASSPTADNQPQHF	TGTGCCAGCTCACCGACAGCGGACAATCAGCCCCAGCATTTT
TRBV6-6	-	TRBJ2-7	-	CASSDPYEQYF	TGTGCCAGCAGTGACCCCTACGAGCAGTACTTC
TRBV6-6	TRBD2	TRBJ2-7	-	CAGGSGSIAEQYF	TGTGCCGGGGGTAGCGGGAGCATTGCCGAGCAGTACTTC
TRBV4-3	-	TRBJ2-7	many	CASSPRTDLSEQYF	TGCGCCAGCAGCCCGCGGACGGATTTAAGCGAGCAGTACTTC
TRBV5-1	-	TRBJ1-5	few	CASSPDGASNQPQHF	TGCGCCAGCAGCCCGGACGGGGCTAGCAATCAGCCCCAGCATTTT
TRBV6-5	-	TRBJ1-1	many	CASSHPLGAGTFF	TGTGCCAGCAGTCACCCCCTAGGGGCAGGAACTTTCTTT
TRBV9	-	TRBJ2-7	-	CASSVGPDPSDEQYF	TGTGCCAGCAGCGTAGGTCCGGATCCGTCTGACGAGCAGTACTTC
TRBV29-1	-	TRBJ2-1	few	CSVEERVSLVYNEQFF	TGCAGCGTTGAAGAAAGAGTCAGTTTAGTGTACAATGAGCAGTTCTTC
TRBV28	-	TRBJ2-5	-	CASTSSGETQYF	TGTGCCAGCACTTCGTCGGGGGAGACCCAGTACTTC
TRBV7-9	-	TRBJ1-4	few	CATHGSGRGEKLFF	TGTGCCACCCACGGATCGGGGCGGGGTGAAAAACTGTTTTTT